A single T cell receptor beta chain is shown here with its context. What it recognizes is unknown. Random hexamers were used to reverse transcribe roughly 0.45 to 1 ug of RNA. Multiplex immunoSEQ PCR targeted 54 Vbeta and 13 Jbeta TCR beta segments. TCRdb passed the immunoSEQ multiplex PCR reads through MiXCR, listing each CDR3 protein once. The repertoire includes about 210,000 distinct CDR3 sequences, around 93% of them detected once, and about 0.1% sits in the top ten. TEMRA cells were enriched by FACS, while CD8+ and CD4+ T cells were obtained through a negative isolation that was performed magnetically. CDR1 is SGHNT and CDR2 is YYREEE in the germline V gene (reference sequence). V dropped 4 bases and J dropped 7; count of bases not matched to a gene: 12. The CDR3 extends over 15 amino acids. The sample originates from a study of CD8 T cells in Susac syndrome. Study observations and caveats: An acknowledgment was made by the study that its TCR sequencing and HLA analysis involved relatively few individuals.

This TCR was sampled from a human donor in good health. Sample: CD4+ T cells from PBMCs. The rearrangement uses TRBV5-4 and TRBJ2-3, with 7 positions matching TRBD1. The DNA for the CDR3 is TGTGCCAGCAGCCGGGGACAGCCTAGGGGATATACGCAGTATTTT. It translates to CASSRGQPRGYTQYF.